Listed below are T cell receptor beta chains from one sample, sequenced in a study of cytomegalovirus exposure and HLA in healthy donors. Sequenced by immunoSEQ multiplex PCR; TCRdb stores in-frame clones only, minus some. The sample has about 130,000 clones, roughly 78% seen once. The sample was PBMCs. The receptors were sampled from a man aged 30-40 years in good health and CMV-seronegative. Both conserved end residues are part of each CDR3. D genes are given only for firm matches. Clone size appears in some rows only: once, few, many, or a class for an expanded clone.

J | size | D | V | DNA | CDR3
TRBJ1-2 | - | - | TRBV6-5 | TGTGCCAGCAGTTACGACAGGATTCATGGCTACACCTTC | CASSYDRIHGYTF
TRBJ1-4 | few | TRBD1 | TRBV14 | TGTGCCAGCAGCCACCCCGGGACAGGGTATAATGAAAAACTGTTTTTT | CASSHPGTGYNEKLFF
TRBJ1-4 | few | TRBD1 | TRBV25-1 | TGTGCCAGCAGTGTGAACAGGGGGGGTGAAAAACTGTTTTTT | CASSVNRGGEKLFF
TRBJ2-1 | - | TRBD2 | TRBV5-4 | TGTGCCAGCAGCTTGTCCCCTAGCGGGGGTTCCTACAATGAGCAGTTCTTC | CASSLSPSGGSYNEQFF
TRBJ2-7 | few | TRBD1 | TRBV7-9 | TGTGCCAGCAGCCTAGGGACAGGGGGTAGCAACGAGCAGTACTTC | CASSLGTGGSNEQYF
TRBJ2-1 | - | - | TRBV6-5 | TGTGCCAGCAGTTTAGCAGCGCAACTCTACAATGAGCAGTTCTTC | CASSLAAQLYNEQFF
TRBJ1-4 | few | - | TRBV6-5 | TGTGCCAGCAGTTATCGCGGGGGCAGGTTTGAAAAACTGTTTTTT | CASSYRGGRFEKLFF
TRBJ2-5 | once | - | TRBV5-4 | TGTGCCAGCAGCTTGGGGGGGGGCAAAGGGAGCCAAGAGACCCAGTACTTC | CASSLGGGKGSQETQYF
TRBJ1-4 | - | - | TRBV2 | TGTGCCAGCAGATACAGTAATGAAAAACTGTTTTTT | CASRYSNEKLFF
TRBJ2-7 | - | - | TRBV7-6 | TGTGCCAGCAGCTTAGCGGGGAGCTACGAGCAGTACTTC | CASSLAGSYEQYF
TRBJ1-5 | - | - | TRBV19 | TGTGCCAGTAACCAGGGTTTTCAGCCCCAGCATTTT | CASNQGFQPQHF
TRBJ2-7 | once | - | TRBV7-9 | TGTGCCAGCAGCCAACAGGGTATCGAGCAGTACTTC | CASSQQGIEQYF
TRBJ1-2 | - | - | TRBV7-6 | TGTGCCAGCAGCTCCACAGGGAACTATGGCTACACCTTC | CASSSTGNYGYTF
TRBJ1-5 | few | - | TRBV19 | TGTGCCAGTAGTCGAGAGCGGAATCAGCCCCAGCATTTT | CASSRERNQPQHF
TRBJ2-3 | - | - | TRBV5-1 | TGCGCCAGCAGCTTAAATAACGGGGATACGCAGTATTTT | CASSLNNGDTQYF
TRBJ2-1 | - | TRBD2 | TRBV28 | TGTGCCAGCAGTTACTTAGGCAGCGGGAGGGCCGGTTTGGGTTACAATGAGCAGTTCTTC | CASSYLGSGRAGLGYNEQFF
TRBJ2-5 | - | - | TRBV6-5 | TGTGCCAGCGCCCTTGGGCTGGACCAAGAGACCCAGTACTTC | CASALGLDQETQYF
TRBJ1-1 | - | TRBD1 | TRBV4-1 | TGCGCCAGCAGCCAGACAGGGTACGGCAGGGCTTTCTTT | CASSQTGYGRAFF
TRBJ2-7 | few | - | TRBV10-3 | TGTGCCATCAGTCCAGCCTACGAGCAGTACTTC | CAISPAYEQYF
TRBJ1-1 | - | - | TRBV18 | TGTGCCAGCTCACCGACAGCTCAAAACACTGAAGCTTTCTTT | CASSPTAQNTEAFF
TRBJ1-2 | - | TRBD1 | TRBV5-4 | TGTGCCAGCAGCCCCCCGACAGGGGGCAGGGGTGGCTACACCTTC | CASSPPTGGRGGYTF
TRBJ2-3 | - | TRBD1 | TRBV5-4 | TGTGCCAGCAACTCGGCTCACAGGGGAACAGATACGCAGTATTTT | CASNSAHRGTDTQYF
TRBJ2-3 | - | - | TRBV9 | TGTGCCAGCAGCGTCGGGAGTCGGGGAGATACGCAGTATTTT | CASSVGSRGDTQYF
TRBJ2-1 | - | - | TRBV4-3 | TGCGCCAGCAGCCAGGGGCTTGGACCCTACAATGAGCAGTTCTTC | CASSQGLGPYNEQFF
TRBJ2-5 | once | - | TRBV7-6 | TGTGCCAGCAGCGCCCATAGCTACGGGGAGACCCAGTACTTC | CASSAHSYGETQYF
TRBJ2-1 | - | TRBD2 | TRBV27 | TGTGCCAGCAGTAATAGCGGGACAAACTATGAGCAGTTCTTC | CASSNSGTNYEQFF
TRBJ2-1 | few | - | TRBV25-1 | TGTGCCAGCAGTGAATCCGTCAGGGACAATGAGCAGTTCTTC | CASSESVRDNEQFF
TRBJ2-7 | - | - | TRBV5-4 | TGTGCCAGCAGCCCCTGGGGTAGCGGCTCCTACGAGCAGTACTTC | CASSPWGSGSYEQYF
TRBJ1-5 | - | - | TRBV19 | TGTGCCAGTAGCGTCCGGGACACCTATTATAGCAATCAGCCCCAGCATTTT | CASSVRDTYYSNQPQHF
TRBJ1-1 | - | - | TRBV29-1 | TGCAGCGTTGAAGATCCCAGGGCGAACACTGAAGCTTTCTTT | CSVEDPRANTEAFF
TRBJ1-1 | - | TRBD1 | TRBV9 | TGTGCCAGCAGCGAAAGGACAGGGGGAGTGGGAACTGAAGCTTTCTTT | CASSERTGGVGTEAFF
TRBJ2-3 | few | TRBD2 | TRBV10-1 | TGCGCCAGCAGCGCGACTAGCGGGAGAACAGATACGCAGTATTTT | CASSATSGRTDTQYF
TRBJ1-2 | - | TRBD1 | TRBV5-4 | TGTGCCAGCAGCTTGGGGGGGACAGGGGACTATGGCTACACCTTC | CASSLGGTGDYGYTF
TRBJ2-1 | - | TRBD2 | TRBV11-2 | TGTGCCAGCAGCCTTTACGGGACTAGCGGGAGTTATGAGCAGTTCTTC | CASSLYGTSGSYEQFF
TRBJ2-3 | - | TRBD2 | TRBV5-4 | TGTGCCAGCAGCCGCCTGACTAGCGGGCCCACAGATACGCAGTATTTT | CASSRLTSGPTDTQYF
TRBJ2-7 | - | - | TRBV18 | TGTGCCAGCTCACCCAGGGAGGGGGACGAGCAGTACTTC | CASSPREGDEQYF
TRBJ2-7 | - | TRBD1 | TRBV10-3 | TGTGCCATCAGTGGACAGGGGGCGACGGGCTACGAGCAGTACTTC | CAISGQGATGYEQYF